This T cell receptor beta chain originates from a study of blood T cells in healthy people across ages (dated by TCRdb to the mid-2010s). As for the study more broadly: In model experiments, template switching captured about one uniquely barcoded TCR beta cDNA molecule for every two T cells. Four age groups were formed from the donors: young (average about 15 years), middle-aged (around 41), aged (approximately 60) and long-lived (roughly 81). Using the same blood draw, the study looked at two additional independent replicas of 1 million unique cDNA reads for two donors, one aged 18 to 29 and the other aged 80 or older. To avoid experimental bias, donors of different ages were randomly spread across the sequencing lanes. To track age-related changes in TCR beta repertoire diversity, the study relied on deep sequencing normalized with unique cDNA molecular identifiers. On the study overall, not on this receptor specifically: Observed TCR beta diversity per million T cells fell roughly linearly with age, and a significant reduction was already apparent by age about 43. Because profiling used bulk unsorted PBMCs, naive and antigen-experienced compartments could not be compared conclusively. Compared with the aged group, the long-lived group had more naive CD4+ T cells, fewer expanded clones and increased TCR diversity, suggesting age selection. Because the CMV infection status of the donors was unknown, age-related changes in expanded clonotypes may potentially have been confounded. Observed TCR beta diversity correlated strongly with the percentage of naive T cells measured by flow cytometry. Total diversity estimates from one million sequenced T cells were considered lower bounds and underestimates.

Donors were 39 systemically healthy Caucasian individuals from Russia aged 6 to 90 years. Around 9.8 milliliters of peripheral blood were collected from each donor into EDTA-treated Vacutainer tubes. Ficoll-Paque density-gradient centrifugation was used to isolate PBMCs, with at least 7 million per sample. Total RNA was extracted from PBMCs with Trizol reagent, with at least 6 micrograms obtained per sample. Naive CD45RAhigh/CD27high T cell percentages were measured by flow cytometry on a PBMC aliquot from every donor. As to this clonotype: Its antigen remains undetermined. Within one base of it there is no much larger clone, and no base qualities were kept.

The library was produced with 5' RACE. The instrument was an Illumina HiSeq 2500. A second PCR of about 6 to 11 cycles was run with a J-beta primer mix and a sample-barcoded 5' primer. A template-switch 5' adaptor carrying 12 random nucleotides introduced a unique molecular identifier onto each TCR beta cDNA molecule. Each sample yielded at least 3 million CDR3-containing paired-end reads. All of the RNA was converted into first-strand cDNA using the Mint cDNA synthesis kit, with a TRBC-specific oligonucleotide serving as the primer. Following uracil-DNA glycosylase treatment, a first 18-cycle PCR with universal primers M1SS and BC2_uni_R was performed on all cDNA. From the authors' description of their analysis: For normalization, 1 million high-quality reads, each with a distinct molecular identifier, were randomly selected from each sample. Reads sharing molecular identifiers were discarded rather than binned into consensus sequences. MiTCR, with a Q25 quality threshold and the strictest error-elimination algorithm, was used for CDR3 identification, clonotype clustering and error correction. Lower-bound total TCR beta diversity was estimated with a nonparametric unseen species model using Euler transformation. TCRdb cleaned the public reads at Q25 with fastp, built clones with MiXCR and kept in-frame beta chains. Rows with a matching CDR3 protein are joined into one entry that keeps the most common DNA and genes. TCRdb, not the authors, supplied the V and J calls. In this sample the table shows around 1.5 million distinct CDR3 sequences, approximately 38% of which occur a single time. The ten largest clones represent 6.5% to 10% of the sample.

The CDR3 starts with the cysteine, ends with the phenylalanine, and has 15 residues. Only the CDR3 region is kept as DNA, spanning 45 bases read in frame from base 1. The germline V gene (reference sequence) sets CDR1 to LGHDT and CDR2 to YNNKEL. V loses 0 bases of germline sequence and J loses 1 base, and the interval between the two ends is 10 bases. The sequence joins TRBV3-1 to TRBJ2-7; possibly the D gene is TRBD1, per 5 matching bases. This sequence originates from a woman between 18 and 29 years old in good health. The sample comprised blood. The DNA reads as follows: TGTGCCAGCAGCCAAGATCAGGGCAGATCCTACGAGCAGTACTTC. Its coded protein is CASSQDQGRSYEQYF.